This T cell receptor beta chain was profiled in a study of Graves' ophthalmopathy and Graves' hyperthyroidism. Study findings and constraints: Blood samples also showed most expanded thyroid clonotypes exceeding 0.001 frequency.

This clonotype has more than one count but fewer than ten. Its antigen is unidentified. The CDR3 runs 15 residues. The ends lost 7 bases at V and 5 bases at J; junction bases unmatched: 12. Germline assignment: CDR1 LGHNA and CDR2 YSLEER. For repertoire sequencing, the TCR beta CDR3 regions were amplified from RNA transcripts. The library came from an HTBI-primed first-round RT-PCR and a second-round multiplex PCR. TCRdb reanalysed the multiplex PCR reads using MiXCR and keeps one entry per CDR3 protein. The data show 650,000 to 900,000 distinct CDR3 sequences, 40% seen once. A duration under 3 months, NOSPECS ≥4, CAS ≥3 and moderate-to-severe activity characterized the donors with ophthalmopathy.

Sequencing was done on a sample of peripheral blood. V usage is TRBV4-3 and J usage is TRBJ1-1; 8 bases fit TRBD1. The receptor was isolated from an adult man with Graves' ophthalmopathy. The CDR3 sequence is CASKTGQGGSTEAFF. The CDR3 nucleotides are TGCGCCAGCAAGACAGGACAGGGTGGTTCGACTGAAGCTTTCTTT.